This T cell receptor (beta chain) was captured by sequencing in a study of blood T cell repertoires in COVID-19 (dated by TCRdb to the early 2020s). General notes on the study: Collaborator samples came from the United States, Italy and Spain and covered acute and convalescent phases of COVID-19. The material from the prospective study consisted of cDNA or gDNA derived from T cells, B-cell-depleted T cells, or PBMCs. Deeply sampled blood TCRbeta repertoires from subjects exposed to, actively infected with, or recovered from COVID-19 were included in the dataset. The repertoires were made available in a free public database intended to serve as a resource for research on the immune response to SARS-CoV-2. Samples came from the ongoing ImmuneRACE study (first 160 participants) plus 1,254 subjects from 6 global collaborators. Sample metadata almost always included a de-identified subject ID, COVID-19 status, age in years and sex. Where available, HLA class I and class II types were obtained from metadata supplied by the sample provider rather than from assay-based typing. Beyond this particular receptor, the publication reports: How much clinical and demographic metadata was included differed by source and by participant, and the metadata was provided uncurated.

The CDR3 runs 16 amino acids, cysteine and phenylalanine included. Only the CDR3 DNA is retained, 48 bases long and in frame from the first base. Trimming removed 0 bases from V and 3 bases from J, leaving 12 bases between the germline ends. CDR1 is given as SGHAT and CDR2 as FQNNGV, both from the germline V gene. TCRbeta CDR3 regions were amplified from genomic DNA by means of the immunoSEQ Assay, a bias-controlled multiplex PCR. In the authors' own workflow: Nucleated cell counts per sample were estimated from amplification of reference gene primers within the assay. Sequence reads were collapsed and filtered to measure the absolute abundance of every unique TCRbeta CDR3 rearrangement. For each sample, productive Simpson clonality was calculated as the square root of Simpson's diversity index over productive rearrangements. TCRdb re-hosts the immuneACCESS table, in-frame sequences only. Its copies lack some clones; in the studies checked, an unresolved V gene accounts for under half of them, and the cause for the rest is not known. D and trimming were read from the DNA, whereas the V and J calls and clone size are those reported in that table. For this sample the table gives a few hundred thousand clones, of which 90% were detected only once. Jointly, the top ten make up around 4.5% of the sample.

Concerning this clone itself: Its binding antigen is unknown. The record has no base qualities; no much larger clone is one base away.

Participants in the prospective study were aged about 18 to 89 years, lived in under 30 United States geographic areas, and enrolled through a virtual design. In the prospective study, cohorts were assigned on the basis of participant-reported clinical history obtained from a screening survey and a study questionnaire. In the prospective study, mobile phlebotomists collected whole blood, serum and a nasopharyngeal or oropharyngeal swab from each participant. Over a roughly 2-month period, participants in the prospective study had the option of providing additional blood draws and questionnaires. Before DNA extraction, blood samples from the prospective study were shipped at room temperature or frozen.

The sample consisted of PBMCs or T cells enriched from blood (not recorded which). In this chain, TRBV11-2 is recombined with TRBJ1-3; the D segment could be TRBD1, given 6 matching bases. The sequence came from a woman younger than 35 with acute COVID-19. The encoded CDR3 is CASSLEQGFGGNTIYF. Here is the DNA: TGTGCCAGCAGCTTAGAACAGGGATTCGGTGGAAACACCATATATTTT.